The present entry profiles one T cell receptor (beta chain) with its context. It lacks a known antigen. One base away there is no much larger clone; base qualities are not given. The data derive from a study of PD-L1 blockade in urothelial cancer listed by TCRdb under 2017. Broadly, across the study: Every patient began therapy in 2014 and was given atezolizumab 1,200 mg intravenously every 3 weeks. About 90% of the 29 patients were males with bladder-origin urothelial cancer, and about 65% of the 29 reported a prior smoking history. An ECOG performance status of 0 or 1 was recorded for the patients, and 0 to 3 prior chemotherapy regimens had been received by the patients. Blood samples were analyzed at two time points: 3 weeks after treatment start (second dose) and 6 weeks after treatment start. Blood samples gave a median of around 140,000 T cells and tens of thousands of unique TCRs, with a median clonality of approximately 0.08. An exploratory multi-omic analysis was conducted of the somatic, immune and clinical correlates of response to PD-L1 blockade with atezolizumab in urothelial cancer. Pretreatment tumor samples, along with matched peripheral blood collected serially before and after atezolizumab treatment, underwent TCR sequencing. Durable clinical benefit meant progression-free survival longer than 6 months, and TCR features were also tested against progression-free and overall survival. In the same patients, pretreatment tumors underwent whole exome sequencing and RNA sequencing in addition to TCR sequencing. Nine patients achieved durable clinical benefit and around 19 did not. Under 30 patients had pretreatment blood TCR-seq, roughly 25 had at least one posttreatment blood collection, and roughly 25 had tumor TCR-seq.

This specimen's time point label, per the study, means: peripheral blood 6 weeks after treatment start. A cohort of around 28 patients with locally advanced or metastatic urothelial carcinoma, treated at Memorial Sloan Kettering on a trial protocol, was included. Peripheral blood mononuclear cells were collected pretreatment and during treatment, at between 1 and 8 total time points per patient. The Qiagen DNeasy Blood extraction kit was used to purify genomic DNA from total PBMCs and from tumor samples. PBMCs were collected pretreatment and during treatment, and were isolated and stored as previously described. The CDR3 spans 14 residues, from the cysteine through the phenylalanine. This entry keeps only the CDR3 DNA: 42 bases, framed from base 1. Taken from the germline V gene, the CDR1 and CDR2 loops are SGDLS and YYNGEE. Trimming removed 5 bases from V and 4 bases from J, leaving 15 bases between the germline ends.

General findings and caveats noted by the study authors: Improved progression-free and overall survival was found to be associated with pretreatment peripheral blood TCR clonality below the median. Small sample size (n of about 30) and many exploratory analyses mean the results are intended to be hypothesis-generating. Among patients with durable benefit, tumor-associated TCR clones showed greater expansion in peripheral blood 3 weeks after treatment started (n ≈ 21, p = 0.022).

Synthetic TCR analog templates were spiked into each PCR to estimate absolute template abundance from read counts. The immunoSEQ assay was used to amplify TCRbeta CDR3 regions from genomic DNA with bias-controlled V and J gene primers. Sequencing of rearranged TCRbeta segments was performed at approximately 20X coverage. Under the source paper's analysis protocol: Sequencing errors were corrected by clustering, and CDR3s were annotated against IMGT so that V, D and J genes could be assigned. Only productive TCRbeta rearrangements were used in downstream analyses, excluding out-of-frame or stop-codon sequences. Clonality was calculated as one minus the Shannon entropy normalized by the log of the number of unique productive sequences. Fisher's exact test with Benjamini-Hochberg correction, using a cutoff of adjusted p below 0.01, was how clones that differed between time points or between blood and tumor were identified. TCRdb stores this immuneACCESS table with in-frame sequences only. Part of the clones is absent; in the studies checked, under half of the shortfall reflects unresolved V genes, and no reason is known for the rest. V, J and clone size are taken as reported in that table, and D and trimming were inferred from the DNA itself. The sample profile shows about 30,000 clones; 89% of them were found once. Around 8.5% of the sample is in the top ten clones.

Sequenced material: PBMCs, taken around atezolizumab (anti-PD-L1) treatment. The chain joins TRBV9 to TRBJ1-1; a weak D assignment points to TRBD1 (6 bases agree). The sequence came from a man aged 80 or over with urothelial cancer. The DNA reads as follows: TGTGCCAGCAGTGGGGGAGGGGGTATCACTGAAGCTTTCTTT. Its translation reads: CASSGGGGITEAFF.